This TCR beta chain was identified during a study of shared clonotypes between healthy human individuals (TCRdb year 2020). Describing the broader study: A couple of women and a few men aged 18 to 49 years were included in the cohort. Per donor, three plates each were used for CD4 naive and CD4 memory, two for CD8 naive, and one for CD8 memory. To estimate repertoire size and how much clonotype sharing occurs between individuals, the study deeply sequenced the blood TCR repertoires of five or six healthy adults. Per donor, leukapheresis produced somewhere between about 0.9 and 9 billion PBMCs. Libraries were prepared and TCR repertoires were sequenced by different laboratories using diverse techniques, in order to increase sequencing depth and limit assay-specific biases.

Overall study outcomes, separate from this receptor: When a handful of donors were compared, the shared fraction of clonotypes was roughly 4.8% for naive CD4, approximately 3.3% for naive CD8, more than 2% for memory CD4, and 0.35% to 0.4% for memory CD8. Clonotypes shared by all four sorted-subset donors showed higher generation probabilities than non-shared clonotypes. Estimated clonotype richness was generally larger for naive than for memory subsets. Based on pairwise subsampling, the degree of clonotype sharing among donors was expected to be affected by sequencing depth. Even with the large sequencing depth, rarefaction of the sorted-subset datasets indicated that sequencing was incomplete. The genetic and exposure-history diversity represented was limited by the small number of donors. Sampling was restricted to blood, and TCR repertoires in tissues likely differ from the TCR repertoires found in blood.

A remark on this clone: No cognate antigen has been identified for it. Nothing much larger sits one base from this clone, and base qualities are not available.

Using the deep immunoSEQ assay, multiplex PCR amplified TCR CDR3 regions from genomic DNA. Genomic DNA extracted from each cell subset was distributed evenly over all wells of several immunoSEQ 96-well plates, and each plate served as one replicate. For sorted subsets, each replicate PCR was loaded with 200 to 250 ng genomic DNA, equivalent to 30,000 or so T cell genomes. Purified libraries were quantified with a Qubit 3.0 fluorometer, sized on a Bioanalyzer 2100, and re-quantified with the KAPA Library Quantification kit. Every immunoSEQ 96-well plate was sequenced on a dedicated single-read 150-cycle Illumina NextSeq 550 flow cell. The paper's processing steps were these. Because the immunoSEQ output held only junctional sequences and lacked quality scores, the filtering could not match the filtering applied to full-length reads. Sequences were annotated with PyIR, a Python wrapper for IgBLAST v1.9, and V/J genes and CDR3 were assigned using IMGT germline references. Reads with weak V/J assignments (E-value above 1e-6), missing CDR3, stop codons, out-of-frame junctions, or ambiguous translated residues were removed. V3J clonotypes were defined as sequences sharing an identical inferred V gene, J gene, and CDR3 amino acid sequence. Percentage overlap between repertoires was calculated by dividing the number of shared unique clonotypes by the size of the smaller repertoire. RTK rarefaction, the Chao1 estimator, and Recon v2.1 estimates of unobserved clonotypes were used to assess repertoire richness. Generation probabilities for all TCRbeta clonotypes obtained by the gDNA method from a handful of donors were computed using OLGA. TCRdb limited this immuneACCESS table to in-frame rearrangements with V and J called. A share of clones is missing; checked studies link under half to unresolved V genes, and the rest is unexplained. V and J calls and clone size are given by that table; D and trimming were obtained from the DNA. This sample is represented by some 1.1 million clones; about 72% of them were singletons. Over 0.8% of the sample is held by the ten biggest clonotypes.

Healthy HIV-negative adults with no recently reported acute infections or vaccinations were included as donors. Every donor was a Caucasian adult residing in Nashville, Tennessee, USA. CD4+ T cells were enriched through magnetic negative selection, after which naive cells were positively selected on CD45RA and the remaining negative fraction served as the memory subset. Blood was collected by leukapheresis, and PBMCs were isolated by Ficoll-Histopaque density gradient centrifugation and then cryopreserved in liquid nitrogen vapor phase. Analytical flow cytometry was used to check the purity and quantity of every magnetically sorted T cell population. Genomic DNA was isolated from every sorted fraction and measured by UV absorbance on a Nanodrop 2000c. The CDR3 runs 17 amino acids, cysteine and phenylalanine included. Only the CDR3 portion is preserved as DNA: 51 bases, with reading frame beginning at the first base. At the junction V is shortened by 7 bases and J by 5 bases, with 24 bases in between. In the germline V gene, CDR1 corresponds to MNHGY and CDR2 to SVAAGI.

The sequence is built from TRBV6-9 and TRBJ1-5; the D gene is unclear. Input material: memory CD4+ T cells from PBMCs. The intended sense of this specimen's cell subset or site label: CD45RA-negative fraction. This TCR was recovered from a man aged 18-30 years in good health. Some clones in this sample may be carry-over from other donors' samples. The CDR3 region has the sequence CASMLIAELIPHQPQHF. The nucleotide sequence is TGTGCCAGCATGTTGATAGCAGAGCTAATACCTCATCAGCCCCAGCATTTT.